This T cell receptor (beta chain) derives from a study of blood T cell repertoires in COVID-19. Study in general: Acute-phase and convalescent COVID-19 samples originated in the United States, Italy and Spain. Sample material is recorded as cDNA or gDNA derived from T cells, B-cell-depleted T cells, or PBMCs.

Per the germline V gene, CDR1 is SGHVS and CDR2 is FQNEAQ. V lost 1 base to trimming and J lost 0 bases; unmatched junction nucleotides: 4. The CDR3 contains 16 residues. Original methodology: Scientists estimated how many nucleated cells there were by amplifying reference gene primers. The repertoire was sequenced with immunoSEQ multiplex PCR; TCRdb's copy has only in-frame clones and lacks some. The V and J calls and clone size are taken from that table; D and trimming were inferred from the DNA. The data show about 210,000 clones, roughly 80% seen once. The clonotype originates from a woman aged 80 or over with COVID-19, enrolled during active disease. The chain couples TRBV7-8 to TRBJ2-3, with TRBD2 matching over 7 bases. Sequencing used peripheral blood. CDR3: CASSLVGGTSTDTQYF. As DNA, the CDR3 is TGTGCCAGCAGCTTAGTGGGGGGGACTAGCACAGATACGCAGTATTTT.